Listed here are 4 T cell receptor beta chains from one sample, sequenced in a study of blood T cell repertoires in COVID-19. Generated by immunoSEQ multiplex PCR, the TCRdb table keeps only in-frame clones and is missing some. Here the sample spans around 130,000 clones, approximately 85% being singletons. The sequenced sample consisted of peripheral blood. All receptors come from a human donor in a cohort sampled during active COVID-19.

The chain has TRBV5-4 and TRBJ1-1; D remains ambiguous. In germline, CDR1 is SGHNT, CDR2 YYREEE (reference sequence). The CDR3 contains 14 residues. V lost 3 bases and J lost 4, with 13 bases in between. The CDR3 region is CASSSGGGGTEAFF. CDR3 coding DNA: TGTGCCAGCAGCTCGGGAGGAGGAGGCACTGAAGCTTTCTTT.

CDR3 bases: TGTGCCAGCAGCTCACAACGAGGGGATACGCAGTATTTT. Translation gives CASSSQRGDTQYF. The chain carries TRBV7-2 and TRBJ2-3; D is perhaps TRBD2 (5 bases). V lost 4 bases to trimming and J lost 6 bases, with 11 bases between them. The CDR3 totals 13 residues. Germline V gene lookup returns CDR1 SGHTA and CDR2 FQGNSA.

The chain couples TRBV5-5 to TRBJ1-5, with 7 bases that match TRBD1. The V gene end was trimmed by 2 bases and the J gene end by 6 bases; junction bases not matched to a gene: 14. This CDR3 contains 17 residues. Germline CDR1 SGHKS, CDR2 YYEKEE (reference sequence). DNA for the CDR3: TGTGCCAGCAGCTTCGCGGGGGGACAGATTGGGTCTCAGCCCCAGCATTTT. This codes for CASSFAGGQIGSQPQHF.

The chain has TRBV9 and TRBJ1-1; 9 bases match TRBD1. CDR1 is SGDLS, CDR2 YYNGEE, per germline. V shed 4 bases, J shed 2 bases, and the junction held 9 bases outside the gene matches. The CDR3 sequence is 16 residues long. The CDR3 bases are TGTGCCAGCAGCAACCTACAGGGGGCGCGTAACACTGAAGCTTTCTTT. Encoded protein: CASSNLQGARNTEAFF. The full variable domain, its missing parts supplied by reference TRBV9 and TRBJ1-1, is DSGVTQTPKHLITATGQRVTLRCSPRSGDLSVYWYQQSLDQGLQFLIQYYNGEERAKGNILERFSAQQFPDLHSELNLSSLELGDSALYFCASSNLQGARNTEAFFGQGTRLTVV.